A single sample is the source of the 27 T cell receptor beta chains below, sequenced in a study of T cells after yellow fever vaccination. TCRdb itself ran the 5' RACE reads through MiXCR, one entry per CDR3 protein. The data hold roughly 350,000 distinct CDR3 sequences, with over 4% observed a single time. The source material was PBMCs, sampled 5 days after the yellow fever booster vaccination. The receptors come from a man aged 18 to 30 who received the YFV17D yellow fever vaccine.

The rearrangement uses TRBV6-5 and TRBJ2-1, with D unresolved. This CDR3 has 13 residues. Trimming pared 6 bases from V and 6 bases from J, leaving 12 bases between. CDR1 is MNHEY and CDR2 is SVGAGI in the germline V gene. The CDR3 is CASRGPDGNEQFF. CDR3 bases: TGTGCCAGCAGGGGCCCGGACGGCAATGAGCAGTTCTTC.

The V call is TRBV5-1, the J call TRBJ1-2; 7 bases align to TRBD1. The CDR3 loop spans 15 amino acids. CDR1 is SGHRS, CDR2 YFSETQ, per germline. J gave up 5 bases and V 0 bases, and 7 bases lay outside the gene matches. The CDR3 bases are TGCGCCAGCAGCTTGGAGGGGACAGCTATTTATGGCTACACCTTC. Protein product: CASSLEGTAIYGYTF.

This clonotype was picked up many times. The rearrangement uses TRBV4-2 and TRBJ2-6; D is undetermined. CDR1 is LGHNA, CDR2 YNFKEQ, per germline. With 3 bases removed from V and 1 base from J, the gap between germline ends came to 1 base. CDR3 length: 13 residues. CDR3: CASSQSGANVLTF. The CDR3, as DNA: TGTGCCAGCAGCCAGTCTGGGGCCAACGTCCTGACTTTC.

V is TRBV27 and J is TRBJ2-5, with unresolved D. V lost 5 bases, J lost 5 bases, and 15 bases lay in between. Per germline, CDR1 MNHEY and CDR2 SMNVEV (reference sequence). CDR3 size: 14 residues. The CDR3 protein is CASSPHRTEETQYF. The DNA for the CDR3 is TGTGCCAGCAGTCCCCACCGAACCGAGGAGACCCAGTACTTC.

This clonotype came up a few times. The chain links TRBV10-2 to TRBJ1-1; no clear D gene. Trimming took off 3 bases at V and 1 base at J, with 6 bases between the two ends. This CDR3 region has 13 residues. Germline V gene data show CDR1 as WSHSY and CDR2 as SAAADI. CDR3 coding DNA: TGCGCCAGCAGTGATCGCACGAACACTGAAGCTTTCTTT. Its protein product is CASSDRTNTEAFF.

The CDR3 sequence: CASSRDTTSSGANVLTF. The CDR3 DNA follows: TGCGCCAGCAGCCGAGACACGACAAGCTCTGGGGCCAACGTCCTGACTTTC. This chain connects TRBV5-1 to TRBJ2-6; D not resolved. The V end was cut by 4 bases, the J end by 0 bases, with 14 bases between. The CDR3 consists of 17 residues. Per the germline V gene, CDR1 is SGHRS and CDR2 is YFSETQ.

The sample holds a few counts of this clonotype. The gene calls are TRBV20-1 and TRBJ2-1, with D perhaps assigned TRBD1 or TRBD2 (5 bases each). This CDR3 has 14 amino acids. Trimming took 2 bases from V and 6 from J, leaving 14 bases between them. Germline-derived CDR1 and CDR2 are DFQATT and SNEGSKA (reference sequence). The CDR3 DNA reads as TGCAGTGCTAGAAAAATCCGGGACGCCAATGAGCAGTTCTTC. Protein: CSARKIRDANEQFF.

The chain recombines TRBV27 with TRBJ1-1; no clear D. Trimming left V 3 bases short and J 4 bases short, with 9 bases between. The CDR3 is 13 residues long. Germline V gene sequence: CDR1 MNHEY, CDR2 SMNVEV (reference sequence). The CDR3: CASSLRVGTEAFF. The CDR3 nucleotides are TGTGCCAGCAGTTTGAGGGTCGGCACTGAAGCTTTCTTT.

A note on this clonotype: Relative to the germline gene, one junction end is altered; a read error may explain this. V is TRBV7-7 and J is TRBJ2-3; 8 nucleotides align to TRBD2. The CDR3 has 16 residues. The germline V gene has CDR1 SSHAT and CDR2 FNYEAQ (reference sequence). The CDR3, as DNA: TGTGCTAGCAGCTTAGGACTAGCTGGGGGTGGAGGTACGCAGTATTTT. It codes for CASSLGLAGGGGTQYF.

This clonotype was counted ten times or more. The CDR3 loop reads CASSSSYGQALSYGYTF. In DNA, the CDR3 is TGCGCCAGCAGCTCTTCATACGGACAAGCTTTGAGTTATGGCTACACCTTC. J is TRBJ1-2 and V is TRBV5-1; D may be TRBD1 (5 bases). The CDR3 extends over 17 amino acids. V was clipped by 3 bases and J by 5 bases, with 23 bases between them. Germline V gene lookup returns CDR1 SGHRS and CDR2 YFSETQ.

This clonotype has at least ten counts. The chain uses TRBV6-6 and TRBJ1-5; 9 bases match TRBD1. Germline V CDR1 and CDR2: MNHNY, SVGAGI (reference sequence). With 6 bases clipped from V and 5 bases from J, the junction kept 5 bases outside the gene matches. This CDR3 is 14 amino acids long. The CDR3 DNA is TGTGCCAGCAGGGGACAGGGCTTCTATCAGCCCCAGCATTTT. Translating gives CASRGQGFYQPQHF.

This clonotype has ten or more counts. CDR3: CASSLQVSDTQYF. CDR3 coding DNA: TGTGCCAGCAGCTTACAGGTCTCAGATACGCAGTATTTT. The chain carries TRBV7-9 and TRBJ2-3; D call uncertain. V gave up 2 bases and J gave up 4 bases, with 7 bases separating them. The CDR3 runs to 13 residues. The V gene's germline CDR1 is SEHNR and CDR2 FQNEAQ (reference sequence).

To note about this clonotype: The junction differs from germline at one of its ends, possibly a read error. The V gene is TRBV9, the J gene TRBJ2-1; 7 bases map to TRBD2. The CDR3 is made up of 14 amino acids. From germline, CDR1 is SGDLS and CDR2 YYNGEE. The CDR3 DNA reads TGTGCCAGCAGCGTACTGGAGCGGGGAGGGCCGTTGGTCTTC. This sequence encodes CASSVLERGGPLVF.

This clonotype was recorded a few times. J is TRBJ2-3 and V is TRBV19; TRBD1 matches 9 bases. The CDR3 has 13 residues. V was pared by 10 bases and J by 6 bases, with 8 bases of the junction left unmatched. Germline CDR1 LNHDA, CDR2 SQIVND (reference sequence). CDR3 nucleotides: TGTGCCACCCGGACAGGGGCGGGGGATACGCAGTATTTT. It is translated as CATRTGAGDTQYF.

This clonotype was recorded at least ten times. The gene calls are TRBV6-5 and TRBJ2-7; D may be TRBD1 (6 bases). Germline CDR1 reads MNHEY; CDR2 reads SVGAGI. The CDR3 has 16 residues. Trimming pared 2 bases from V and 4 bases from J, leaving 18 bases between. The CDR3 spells CASSYGHPPGVYEQYF. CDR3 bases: TGTGCCAGCAGTTACGGTCACCCCCCAGGGGTATACGAGCAGTACTTC.

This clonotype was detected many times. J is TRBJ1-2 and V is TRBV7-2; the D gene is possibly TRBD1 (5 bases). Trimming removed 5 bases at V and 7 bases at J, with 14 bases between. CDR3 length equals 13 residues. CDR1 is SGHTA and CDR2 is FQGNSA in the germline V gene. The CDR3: CASSPSGHLGYTF. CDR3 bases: TGTGCCAGCAGCCCATCTGGACACCTTGGCTACACCTTC.

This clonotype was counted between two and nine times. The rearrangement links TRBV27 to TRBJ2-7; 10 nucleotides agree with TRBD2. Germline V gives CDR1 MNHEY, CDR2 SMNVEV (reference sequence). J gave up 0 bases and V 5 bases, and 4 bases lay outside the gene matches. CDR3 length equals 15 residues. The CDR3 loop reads CASSPTSGVSYEQYF. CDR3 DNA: TGTGCCAGCAGTCCAACTAGCGGGGTCTCCTACGAGCAGTACTTC.

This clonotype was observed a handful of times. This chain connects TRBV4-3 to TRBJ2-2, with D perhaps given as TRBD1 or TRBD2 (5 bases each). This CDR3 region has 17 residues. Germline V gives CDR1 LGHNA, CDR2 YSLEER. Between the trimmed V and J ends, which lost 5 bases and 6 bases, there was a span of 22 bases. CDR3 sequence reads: CASSARASGQVAGELFF. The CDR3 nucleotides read TGCGCCAGCAGCGCGCGGGCCTCGGGGCAAGTAGCCGGGGAGCTGTTTTTT.

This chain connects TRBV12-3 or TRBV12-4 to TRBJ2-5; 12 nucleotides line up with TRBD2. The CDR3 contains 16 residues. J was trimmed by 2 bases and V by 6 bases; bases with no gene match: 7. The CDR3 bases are TGTGCCAGCAGCGCGACTAGCGGGGGCCCGCAAGAGACCCAGTACTTC. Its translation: CASSATSGGPQETQYF.

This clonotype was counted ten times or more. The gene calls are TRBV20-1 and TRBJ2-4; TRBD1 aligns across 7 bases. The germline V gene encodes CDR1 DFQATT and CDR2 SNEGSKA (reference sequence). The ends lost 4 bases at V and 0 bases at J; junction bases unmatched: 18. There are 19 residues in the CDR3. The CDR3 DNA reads TGCAGTGCTACCCCGCTGGGGGACAGACGTACCAGAGCCAAAAACATTCAGTACTTC. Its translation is CSATPLGDRRTRAKNIQYF.

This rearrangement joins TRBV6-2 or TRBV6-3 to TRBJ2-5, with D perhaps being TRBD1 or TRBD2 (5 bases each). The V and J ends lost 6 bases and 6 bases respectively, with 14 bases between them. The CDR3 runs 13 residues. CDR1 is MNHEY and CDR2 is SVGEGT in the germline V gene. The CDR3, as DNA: TGTGCCAGCAGGGGGGTTACGACACAGACCCAGTACTTC. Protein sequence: CASRGVTTQTQYF.

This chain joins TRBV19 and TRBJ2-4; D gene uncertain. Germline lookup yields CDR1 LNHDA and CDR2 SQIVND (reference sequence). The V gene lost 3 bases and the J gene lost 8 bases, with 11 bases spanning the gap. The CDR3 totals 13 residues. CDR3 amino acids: CASSIGLFDIQYF. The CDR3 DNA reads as TGTGCCAGTAGTATTGGGCTATTCGACATTCAGTACTTC. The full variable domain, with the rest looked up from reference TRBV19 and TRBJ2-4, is DGGITQSPKYLFRKEGQNVTLSCEQNLNHDAMYWYRQDPGQGLRLIYYSQIVNDFQKGDIAEGYSVSREKKESFPLTVTSAQKNPTAFYLCASSIGLFDIQYFGAGTRLSVL.

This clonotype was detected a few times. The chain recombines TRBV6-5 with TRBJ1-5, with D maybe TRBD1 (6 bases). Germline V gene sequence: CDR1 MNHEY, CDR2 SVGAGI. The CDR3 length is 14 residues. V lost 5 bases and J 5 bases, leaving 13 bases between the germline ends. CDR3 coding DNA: TGTGCCAGCAGTCCGCAACAGGGCTATCAGCCCCAGCATTTT. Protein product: CASSPQQGYQPQHF.

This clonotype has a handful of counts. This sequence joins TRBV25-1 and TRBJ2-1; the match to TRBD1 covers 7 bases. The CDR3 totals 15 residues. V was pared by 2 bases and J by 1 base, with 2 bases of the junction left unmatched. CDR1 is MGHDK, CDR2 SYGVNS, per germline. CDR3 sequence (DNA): TGTGCCAGCAGTGAAGGGACAGCGTCCTACAATGAGCAGTTCTTC. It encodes CASSEGTASYNEQFF.

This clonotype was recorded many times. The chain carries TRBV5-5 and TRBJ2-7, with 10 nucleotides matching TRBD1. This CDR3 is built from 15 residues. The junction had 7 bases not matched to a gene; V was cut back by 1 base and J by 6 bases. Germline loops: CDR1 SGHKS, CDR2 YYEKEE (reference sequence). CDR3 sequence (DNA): TGTGCCAGCAGCTTGACGGGGACAGGGGTCATCGAGCAGTACGTC. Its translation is CASSLTGTGVIEQYV.

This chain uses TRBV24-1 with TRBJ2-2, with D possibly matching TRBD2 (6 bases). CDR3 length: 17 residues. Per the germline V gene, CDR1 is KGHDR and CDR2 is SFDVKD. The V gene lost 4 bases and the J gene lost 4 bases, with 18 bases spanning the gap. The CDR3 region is CATSDLPAGPGTGELFF. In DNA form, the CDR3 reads TGTGCCACCAGTGACTTGCCGGCGGGGCCGGGCACCGGGGAGCTGTTTTTT.

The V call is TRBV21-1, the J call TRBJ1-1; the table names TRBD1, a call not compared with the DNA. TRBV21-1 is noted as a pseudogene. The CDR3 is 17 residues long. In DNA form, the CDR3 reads TGTGCCAGCAGCAATCTGGACAGGACCGATGCCTACGAACCAGCTTTCTTT. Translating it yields CASSNLDRTDAYEPAFF.